A single sample gave rise to the 8 T cell receptor beta chains below, sequenced in a study of T-cell memory formation after mild COVID-19 (dated by TCRdb to the early 2020s). Library method: 5' RACE. Sequencing was carried out with an Illumina NovaSeq 6000. TCRdb reworked the public reads: Q25 trimming with fastp, MiXCR clone assembly, productive beta chains retained. Entries that share a CDR3 protein sequence are merged under the most common genes and DNA. This sample has under 300,000 distinct CDR3 sequences in its table, and around 8% of those were observed once. The ten biggest clones cover around a fifth of the sample. Sequencing was carried out using PBMCs or a T cell subset sorted from them (not recorded which). The source of these receptors is a man aged 18 to 35 who had mild COVID-19 (a few samples of this study predate the infection). The sample titles of this study are shuffled in the database, so cell type and time point are left out; the donor was told from shared clones.

The V call is TRBV19, the J call TRBJ2-1, with TRBD2 identical over 9 bases. CDR3 length: 17 amino acids. Germline values: CDR1 LNHDA, CDR2 SQIVND (reference sequence). V lost 5 bases and J lost 1; bases outside the gene matches: 9. This CDR3 is CASSPTLTSGSYNEQFF. CDR3 nucleotide sequence: TGTGCCAGTAGTCCTACTTTAACTAGCGGGTCCTACAATGAGCAGTTCTTC.

This clonotype came up many times. The chain employs TRBV6-5 and TRBJ2-5, with D perhaps matching TRBD1 (5 bases). Trimming removed 2 bases from V and 4 bases from J, with 8 bases in between. The CDR3 is 13 amino acids. Germline V lookup: CDR1 MNHEY, CDR2 SVGAGI. The CDR3 region is CASSYDRGETQYF. DNA of the CDR3: TGTGCCAGCAGTTACGACAGAGGAGAGACCCAGTACTTC.

Turning to this clonotype: Compared with germline, one end of the junction differs, possibly owing to a read error. This chain links TRBV20-1 with TRBJ1-1; TRBD1 aligns across 7 bases. CDR3 size: 12 residues. CDR1 DFQATT and CDR2 SNEGSKA come from the germline V gene (reference sequence). The CDR3 nucleotides are TGCAGTGCCAGAGACAGGGCCGATGAAGCTTTCTTT. Its translation: CSARDRADEAFF.

In its sample, this clonotype was seen many times. The rearrangement links TRBV6-5 to TRBJ1-1; 7 bases line up with TRBD1. Unmatched junction bases numbered 10, after V lost 2 bases and J lost 4 bases. Germline lookup yields CDR1 MNHEY and CDR2 SVGAGI. The CDR3 contains 16 residues. Here the CDR3 DNA reads TGTGCCAGCAGTTACCGACAGGGACGGAGAGGCACTGAAGCTTTCTTT. Amino acids: CASSYRQGRRGTEAFF.

The chain has TRBV13 and TRBJ1-2, with D perhaps matching TRBD1 (5 bases). This CDR3 has 16 residues. V was clipped by 3 bases and J by 3 bases, with 17 bases between them. CDR1 and CDR2 (germline): PRHDT, FYEKMQ (reference sequence). This chain's CDR3 is CASSFGRASRDYGYTF. In DNA, the CDR3 is TGTGCCAGCAGCTTCGGCAGGGCCTCCCGAGACTATGGCTACACCTTC.

This clonotype was seen only a few times. The genes are TRBV4-1 and TRBJ2-1, with D hard to call. CDR3 size: 15 residues. Trimming stripped 3 bases from V and 1 base from J, with 10 bases between. CDR1 and CDR2 from the germline V gene are MGHRA and YSYEKL. The CDR3 region has the DNA TGCGCCAGCAGCCACACTTCTGGGTCCTACAATGAGCAGTTCTTC. Translating gives CASSHTSGSYNEQFF.

This clonotype was seen ten or more times. The chain combines TRBV5-1 with TRBJ2-3, with 11 positions matching TRBD2. In germline, CDR1 is SGHRS, CDR2 YFSETQ. The CDR3 loop spans 16 amino acids. J gave up 2 bases and V 4 bases, and 6 bases lay outside the gene matches. The CDR3, as DNA: TGCGCCAGCAGCGAGGGACTAGCGGTTCCCACAGATACGCAGTATTTT. Protein product: CASSEGLAVPTDTQYF.

The chain combines TRBV24-1 with TRBJ2-7; D not certain. The CDR3 is 14 amino acids. With 3 bases removed from V and 2 bases from J, the gap between germline ends came to 10 bases. Looked up from germline, CDR1 is KGHDR and CDR2 is SFDVKD. This CDR3 reads CATSDRRSAYEQYF. CDR3 DNA sequence: TGTGCCACCAGTGATCGCCGATCGGCCTACGAGCAGTACTTC.